The present T cell receptor beta chain was sequenced within a study of T-cell reconstitution after alpha-beta-depleted transplantation in children. This CDR3 is built from 13 residues. CDR1 and CDR2 from the germline V gene are WSHSY and SAAADI. V was pared by 3 bases and J by 5 bases, with 8 bases between. A TCRbeta library incorporating unique molecular identifiers was prepared. TCRdb used MiXCR to reprocess the PCR reads, holding one entry per CDR3 protein. The table has around 400,000 distinct CDR3 sequences, roughly 10% seen once; the top ten hold roughly 5.5%. This clonotype was sampled from a human donor who donated a stem cell graft to a child with acute myeloid leukemia. The chain has TRBV10-2 and TRBJ1-5, with D uncertain. The sequencing used PBMCs from the stem cell graft donor, collected from the stem cell graft. The CDR3 bases are TGCGCCAGCAGTGAAGGGTTATATCAGCCCCAGCATTTT. Protein: CASSEGLYQPQHF.